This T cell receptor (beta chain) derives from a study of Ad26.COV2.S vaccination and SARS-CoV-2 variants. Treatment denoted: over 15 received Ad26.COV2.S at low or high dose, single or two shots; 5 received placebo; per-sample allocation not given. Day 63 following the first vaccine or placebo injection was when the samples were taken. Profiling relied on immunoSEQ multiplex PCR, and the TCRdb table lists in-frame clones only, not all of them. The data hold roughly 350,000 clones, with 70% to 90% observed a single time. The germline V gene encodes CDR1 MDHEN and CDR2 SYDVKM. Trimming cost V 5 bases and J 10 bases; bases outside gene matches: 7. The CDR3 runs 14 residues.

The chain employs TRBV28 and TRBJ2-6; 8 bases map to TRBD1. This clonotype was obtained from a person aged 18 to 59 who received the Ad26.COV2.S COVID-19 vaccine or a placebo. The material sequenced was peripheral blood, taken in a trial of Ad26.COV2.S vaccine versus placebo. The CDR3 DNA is TGTGCCAGCAGTGGGAGACAGGGGATTAACGTCCTGACTTTC. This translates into CASSGRQGINVLTF.